The T cell receptor beta chain described here comes from a study of response to subunit inactivated influenza vaccine. Overall study results and limits: Authors suggested few new T cells are recruited by each seasonal influenza vaccination.

This clonotype was seen a single time. Its antigen is as yet unknown. A single record per CDR3 protein comes from TCRdb applying MiXCR to the RT-PCR reads. The sample gives some 600,000 distinct CDR3 sequences, roughly 15% of which show up once; about 7.4% is in the top ten. V dropped 1 base and J dropped 1; count of bases not matched to a gene: 2. The germline CDR1 and CDR2 sequences are SEHNR and FQNEAQ (reference sequence). The CDR3 runs 16 residues. This sample comprised PBMCs from blood, obtained 14 to 15 days before vaccination. This receptor was obtained from a man aged 50 to 60 who received an inactivated influenza vaccine. The chain joins TRBV7-9 to TRBJ2-4; 9 bases match TRBD1. The DNA of the CDR3 is TGTGCCAGCAGCTTAGTACAGGGGGCGGCCAAAAACATTCAGTACTTC. It translates to CASSLVQGAAKNIQYF.